This T cell receptor beta chain was sequenced during a study of OX40 agonist ivuxolimab in advanced cancers. At the level of the study: Subjects had a mean age of around 60 years, with a range of roughly 20 to 79; more than 75% were male. Overall study findings and caveats: In the 0.1-3.0 mg/kg groups, partial responders showed among the lowest expansion. Some nonresponders likewise displayed low normalized T-cell clonal expansion. At 0.1 to 3.0 mg/kg, CD4+ and CD8+ blood T cells expanded clonally by week 6.

The CDR3 runs to 13 residues. With V trimmed by 4 bases and J by 6 bases, 4 bases remained unmatched. Per germline, CDR1 SNHLY and CDR2 FYNNEI. TCRdb's copy holds only in-frame clones and misses some; the assay was immunoSEQ multiplex PCR. The data show 70,000 to 80,000 clones, with 93% seen just once and roughly 6.5% held by the top ten. As concerns this clone: What it recognizes is unknown.

The source is an adult with an advanced solid tumor such as melanoma, head and neck, liver or kidney cancer. The gene calls are TRBV2 and TRBJ1-1; TRBD1 agrees at 8 bases. The sample was CD4+ or CD8+ T cells sorted from blood, taken in a trial of the OX40 agonist ivuxolimab. DNA of the CDR3: TGTGCCAGCAGTGGGACAGGGATAGCTGAAGCTTTCTTT. Its protein is CASSGTGIAEAFF.